The T cell receptor (beta chain) under discussion was sequenced for a study of Ad26.COV2.S vaccination and SARS-CoV-2 variants. The CDR3 is made up of 17 amino acids. V dropped 4 bases and J dropped 0 bases, with 13 bases sitting between them. Germline loops: CDR1 SGHVS, CDR2 FNYEAQ. Some clones are missing from TCRdb's copy, which holds only in-frame ones; the method was immunoSEQ multiplex PCR. Of some 300,000 clones in the sample, approximately 86% were seen once. The treatment is: about 20 received Ad26.COV2.S at low or high dose, single or two shots; 5 received placebo; per-sample allocation not given. The investigators took samples on day 63 after the first vaccine or placebo injection.

This clonotype originated in a person aged 18-65 years who received the Ad26.COV2.S COVID-19 vaccine or a placebo. The J gene is TRBJ2-6, the V gene TRBV7-6; D not certain. The sample here was peripheral blood, taken in a trial of Ad26.COV2.S vaccine versus placebo. DNA for the CDR3: TGTGCCAGCAGCTCCAACTTACTGAACTCTGGGGCCAACGTCCTGACTTTC. It specifies CASSSNLLNSGANVLTF. The complete variable domain, with remaining parts taken from reference TRBV7-6 and TRBJ2-6, reads GAGVSQSPRYKVTKRGQDVALRCDPISGHVSLYWYRQALGQGPEFLTYFNYEAQQDKSGLPNDRFSAERPEGSISTLTIQRTEQRDSAMYRCASSSNLLNSGANVLTFGAGSRLTVL.